This T cell receptor beta chain was recovered during a study of shared clonotypes between healthy human individuals. This table comes from immunoSEQ multiplex PCR, and its TCRdb copy is limited to in-frame clones, with some not included. The profile shows millions of clones, less than 95% of them singletons. Trimming took off 7 bases at V and 7 bases at J, with 19 bases between the two ends. The CDR3 runs 14 residues. Germline V gene data show CDR1 as MDHEN and CDR2 as SYDVKM. This clone appeared a single time. The target antigen is unknown. Study findings and constraints: When naive CD4 clonotypes were compared across a handful of donors, approximately 4.9% were shared.

The naive CD8 subset, CD45RO-negative cells positively selected for CCR7, excluded terminally differentiated effector memory CD45RA+ cells. This clonotype originated in a man aged 18 to 29 in good health. The rearrangement joins TRBV28 to TRBJ1-2; TRBD1 is a possible D gene (5 bases). Sample: naive CD8+ T cells sorted from blood. In nucleotides, the CDR3 is TGTGCCAGCACCCATCTGGACATTCCGGGTGGCTACACCTTC. It codes for CASTHLDIPGGYTF.